Each of the 12 T cell receptor beta chains below was sequenced from the same sample in a study of HIV-infected children after antiretroviral therapy interruption. Treatment denoted: PENTA 11 planned treatment interruption arm or continuous ART arm. A 3' RACE protocol on RNA, with unique molecular identifiers, produced the TCR library. One entry per CDR3 protein, called by TCRdb with MiXCR from the 3' RACE reads. The sample has some 41,000 distinct CDR3 sequences; about 6.5% are singletons. The starting material was CD45RA+ CD4+ T cells from PBMCs, pooled from several time points, obtained from a donor given antiretroviral therapy, either interrupted or continuous. The subset is: naive CD4+ CD45RA+ CD45RO- T cells. The receptor set was obtained from a pool of human donors with HIV.

This sequence joins TRBV28 and TRBJ1-1; D ambiguous. The CDR3 is 12 residues long. The V end was cut by 2 bases, the J end by 7 bases, with 8 bases between. Germline loops: CDR1 MDHEN, CDR2 SYDVKM. CDR3 DNA: TGTGCCAGCAGTTTAGAGAGGAATGAAGCTTTCTTT. This codes for CASSLERNEAFF.

This chain uses TRBV12-3 or TRBV12-4 with TRBJ2-1; D unresolved. There are 15 residues in the CDR3. Trimming cost V 6 bases and J 10 bases, with 22 bases left between them. CDR3 bases: TGTGCCAGCAGACTCTTTGCGGTGGATCCGAAGGAGCAGTTCTTC. Its translation: CASRLFAVDPKEQFF.

This clonotype was counted between two and nine times. The chain couples TRBV6-1 to TRBJ2-2; D uncertain. The germline gives CDR1 MNHNS, CDR2 SASEGT. V was shortened by 11 bases and J by 6 bases, with 13 bases between the two germline ends. The CDR3 has 12 residues. The CDR3 DNA reads TGTGCCCGCTCTTCGTCCCCCGGGGAGCTGTTTTTT. Protein sequence: CARSSSPGELFF.

This clonotype appeared a few times. This chain links TRBV29-1 with TRBJ2-1, with TRBD2 identical over 8 bases. The V gene end was trimmed by 4 bases and the J gene end by 7 bases; junction bases not matched to a gene: 9. CDR3 length: 14 amino acids. Germline V gene sequence: CDR1 SQVTM, CDR2 ANQGSEA. In DNA, the CDR3 is TGCAGCGTTGCGCCTAGCGGGTTTCGGAATGAGCAGTTCTTC. Its translation: CSVAPSGFRNEQFF.

This clonotype was detected ten times or more. V is TRBV2 and J is TRBJ2-1; D might be TRBD1 (5 bases). The CDR3 runs 16 residues. V was shortened by 6 bases and J by 0 bases, with 15 bases between the two germline ends. Germline V lookup: CDR1 SNHLY, CDR2 FYNNEI. The CDR3 DNA reads TGTGCCAGCAGGTACCGAGGACATAGCTCCTACAATGAGCAGTTCTTC. Encoded protein: CASRYRGHSSYNEQFF.

Many counts were recorded for this clonotype. The gene calls are TRBV7-2 and TRBJ2-3; D perhaps matches TRBD2 (6 bases). V was pared by 0 bases and J by 0 bases, with 10 bases between. This CDR3 has 16 amino acids. Germline V gene data show CDR1 as SGHTA and CDR2 as FQGNSA. CDR3 nucleotide sequence: TGTGCCAGCAGCTTAGCTAGCGGCAGCAGCACAGATACGCAGTATTTT. It encodes CASSLASGSSTDTQYF.

This clonotype has a count of ten or more. The genes are TRBV12-3 or TRBV12-4 and TRBJ2-1; D gene ambiguous. The CDR3 totals 12 residues. Trimming left V 4 bases short and J 5 bases short, with 6 bases between. The CDR3 DNA is TGTGCCAGCAGTTATCATGACAATGAGCAGTTCTTC. Translating it yields CASSYHDNEQFF.

This clonotype was seen ten or more times. Sequence at one end of the junction differs from germline and may be a read error. The chain carries TRBV6-6 and TRBJ2-4; 7 nucleotides line up with TRBD2. Germline loops: CDR1 MNHNY, CDR2 SVGAGI (reference sequence). This CDR3 contains 14 residues. DNA of the CDR3: TGTGCCAGCGGTGGGGGGGATAGTCAAAACACCTTGTACTTT. This sequence encodes CASGGGDSQNTLYF.

This clonotype is medium-sized (0.01 to 0.1%) in the sample. A read error may account for a junction end that differs from germline. This chain links TRBV6-5 with TRBJ2-5; 8 bases map to TRBD1. Germline V gene sequence: CDR1 MNHEY, CDR2 SVGAGI. CDR3 size: 15 residues. The CDR3 DNA reads TGTGCCAGCAGTGCCTTTCAGGGGGCGCGGGACACCCAGTACTTT. This gives the protein CASSAFQGARDTQYF.

This clonotype was seen repeatedly, ten times or more. The J gene is TRBJ1-2, the V gene TRBV29-1; D gene unclear. This CDR3 is built from 9 residues. The V and J ends lost 5 bases and 8 bases respectively, with 6 bases between them. Germline V gives CDR1 SQVTM, CDR2 ANQGSEA. The CDR3 spells CSVTRGYTF. In DNA form, the CDR3 reads TGCAGCGTTACTCGCGGCTACACCTTC.

Many counts were recorded for this clonotype. This chain links TRBV12-3 or TRBV12-4 with TRBJ1-2; D ambiguous. This CDR3 contains 10 residues. The ends were cut back, 6 bases at V and 4 bases at J, with 3 bases in the middle. Written as DNA, the CDR3 is TGTGCCAGCAGCACCTATGGCTACACCTTC. This encodes CASSTYGYTF.

The table lists this clonotype with many counts. This chain connects TRBV28 to TRBJ1-5; D is unclear. Germline CDR1 reads MDHEN; CDR2 reads SYDVKM. This CDR3 region has 16 residues. V lost 6 bases and J lost 3, with 18 bases in between. The CDR3 loop is CASRPTALLLNQPQHF. The CDR3 DNA reads as TGTGCCAGCAGACCCACGGCCCTCCTCCTCAATCAGCCCCAGCATTTT.